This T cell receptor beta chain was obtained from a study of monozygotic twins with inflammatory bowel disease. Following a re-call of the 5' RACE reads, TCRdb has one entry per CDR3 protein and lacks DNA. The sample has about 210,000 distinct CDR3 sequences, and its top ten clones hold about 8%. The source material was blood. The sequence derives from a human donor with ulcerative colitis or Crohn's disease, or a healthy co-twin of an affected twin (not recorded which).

The CDR3 sequence: CASSTQGASNYGYTF. This rearrangement joins TRBV19 to TRBJ1-2. CDR3 length equals 15 residues. CDR1 LNHDA and CDR2 SQIVND come from the germline V gene (reference sequence).